These 5 T cell receptor beta chains were sequenced from one sample in a study of OX40 agonist ivuxolimab in advanced cancers. The assay was immunoSEQ multiplex PCR, and TCRdb's table has in-frame clones only and misses some. The repertoire has around 70,000 clones, around 85% of them found once; the top ten carry 4%. Sequences were derived from CD4+ or CD8+ T cells sorted from blood, sampled in a trial of the OX40 agonist ivuxolimab. These receptors were collected from an adult with an advanced solid tumor such as melanoma, head and neck, liver or kidney cancer.

The chain uses TRBV27 and TRBJ1-1; D gene uncertain. Per the germline V gene, CDR1 is MNHEY and CDR2 is SMNVEV (reference sequence). The V and J ends lost 10 bases and 5 bases respectively, with 17 bases between them. The CDR3 sequence is 13 residues long. The chain's CDR3 is CATSWEGGTEAFF. As DNA, the CDR3 is TGTGCCACCTCTTGGGAGGGAGGGACTGAAGCTTTCTTT.

The rearrangement uses TRBV11-1 and TRBJ2-3, with TRBD2 as a possible D gene (6 bases). Germline CDR1 and CDR2: SGHAT and FQDESV (reference sequence). The V end was cut by 5 bases, the J end by 14 bases, with 23 bases between. This CDR3 comprises 14 residues. CDR3 protein: CASSPRTKTFIGYF. The DNA for the CDR3 is TGTGCCAGCAGCCCGCGGACTAAGACGTTTATAGGGTATTTT.

V and J are TRBV5-1 and TRBJ2-7, with D possibly matching TRBD1 (5 bases). V gave up 0 bases and J gave up 3 bases, with 10 bases separating them. This CDR3 contains 14 residues. CDR1 is SGHRS, CDR2 YFSETQ, per germline. CDR3 DNA sequence: TGCGCCAGCAGCTTGGCCAAGGGGCTCTACGAGCAGTACTTC. Translation: CASSLAKGLYEQYF.

J is TRBJ1-2 and V is TRBV27; 8 positions match TRBD1. Losses at the gene ends were 6 bases for V and 0 bases for J; bases not matched to a gene: 6. The germline V gene has CDR1 MNHEY and CDR2 SMNVEV (reference sequence). The CDR3 spans 15 residues. CDR3 amino acids: CASRLTGAANYGYTF. CDR3 coding DNA: TGTGCCAGCAGACTGACAGGGGCGGCTAACTATGGCTACACCTTC.

The rearrangement links TRBV7-2 to TRBJ2-1; no clear D. CDR1 is SGHTA, CDR2 FQGNSA, per germline. CDR3 length: 14 residues. V gave up 1 base and J gave up 8 bases, with 12 bases separating them. This CDR3 reads CASSLEVEVHEQFF. The CDR3 DNA is TGTGCCAGCAGCTTAGAGGTAGAAGTACATGAGCAGTTCTTC.